This TCR beta chain was retrieved from a study of OX40 agonist ivuxolimab in advanced cancers. Study context: An agonistic anti-OX40 (CD134) antibody, ivuxolimab, was used to treat the patients.

Findings and limits, study-wide: Expanded peripheral T cell antigen specificity was not determined.

A history of autoimmune disease or systemic immunosuppression excluded patients. The data were produced by immunoSEQ multiplex PCR, yet TCRdb's version contains in-frame clones alone and is incomplete. This table holds about 81,000 clones, 88% found once. In the case of this clone: Its specificity is not known.

The CDR3 has 13 residues. CDR1 and CDR2 from the germline V gene are SEHNR and FQNEAQ (reference sequence). The V end was cut by 1 base, the J end by 5 bases, with 8 bases between. The TCR was taken from an adult with an advanced solid tumor such as melanoma, head and neck, liver or kidney cancer. The chain uses TRBV7-9 and TRBJ1-1; D not resolved. Specimen: CD4+ or CD8+ T cells sorted from blood, collected in a trial of the OX40 agonist ivuxolimab. The CDR3 loop is CASSLERATEAFF. In DNA form, the CDR3 reads TGTGCCAGCAGCTTAGAACGGGCTACTGAAGCTTTCTTT.